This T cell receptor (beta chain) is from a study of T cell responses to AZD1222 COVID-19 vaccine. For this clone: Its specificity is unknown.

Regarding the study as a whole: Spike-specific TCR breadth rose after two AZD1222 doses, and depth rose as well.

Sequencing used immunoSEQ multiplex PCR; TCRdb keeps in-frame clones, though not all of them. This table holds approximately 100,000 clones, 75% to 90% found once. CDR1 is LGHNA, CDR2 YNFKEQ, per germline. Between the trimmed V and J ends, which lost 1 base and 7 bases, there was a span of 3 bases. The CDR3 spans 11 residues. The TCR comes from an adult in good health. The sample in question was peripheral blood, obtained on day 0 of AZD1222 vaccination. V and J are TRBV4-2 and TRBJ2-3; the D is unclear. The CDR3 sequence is CASSQGYTQYF. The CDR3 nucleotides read TGTGCCAGCAGCCAAGGTTATACGCAGTATTTT.